This T cell receptor beta chain was profiled in a study of blood T cell repertoires in COVID-19. On the study more broadly: Nucleic acid was either cDNA or gDNA, and it came from T cells, B-cell-depleted T cells, or PBMCs.

The CDR3 runs to 15 residues. Per germline, CDR1 LNHDA and CDR2 SQIVND (reference sequence). V shed 7 bases, J shed 7 bases, and the junction held 11 bases outside the gene matches. The table came from immunoSEQ multiplex PCR; TCRdb's copy has only in-frame clones and leaves some out. The sample includes 150,000 to 200,000 clones, 70% to 90% of them seen just once. This receptor was obtained from a man between 60 and 75 years old with active or convalescent COVID-19. Sample: peripheral blood. The V gene is TRBV19, the J gene TRBJ1-4; 8 nucleotides agree with TRBD1. The CDR3 sequence: CASKDRGRGSEKLFF. CDR3 nucleotides: TGTGCCAGTAAAGACAGGGGAAGGGGTAGTGAAAAACTGTTTTTT.